The rows below give T cell receptor beta chains drawn from one sample of a study of vaccination effects on CD4 cells after COVID-19. TCRdb's table, derived via immunoSEQ multiplex PCR, lists solely in-frame clones and lacks some. The repertoire holds under 65,000 clones, with more than 65% as singletons. These receptors have no identified antigens. Sequenced material: CD4+ T cells from PBMCs cultured with HIV peptides, taken before COVID-19 vaccination. These receptors were collected from a human donor who had a prior SARS-CoV-2 infection. The CDR3 runs from the conserved cysteine through the conserved F or W. A D gene is named only where the DNA matches it firmly. The size of a clone is reported for some rows only, either as once, few or many, or as a class for expanded clones.

j_call v_call d_call cdr3_length clone_size cdr3_aa cdr3_nt
TRBJ2-1 TRBV11-1 TRBD2 16 once CASSPLSGFAYNEQFF TGTGCCAGCAGCCCCCTTAGCGGGTTCGCGTACAATGAGCAGTTCTTC
TRBJ1-4 TRBV15 - 17 - CATSRDGGGRANEKLFF TGTGCCACCAGCAGAGATGGGGGGGGCAGGGCTAATGAAAAACTGTTTTTT
TRBJ2-1 TRBV3-1/TRBV3-2 TRBD2 17 - CASSLAGGSVSYNEQFF TGTGCCAGCAGCCTGGCGGGGGGGTCCGTCTCCTACAATGAGCAGTTCTTC
TRBJ2-7 TRBV2 - 13 - CASSGQATYEQYF TGTGCCAGCAGTGGGCAGGCAACCTACGAGCAGTACTTC
TRBJ2-5 TRBV11-1 - 14 - CASSLGQRQETQYF TGTGCCAGCAGCTTAGGCCAACGCCAAGAGACCCAGTACTTC
TRBJ2-7 TRBV3-1/TRBV3-2 TRBD2 19 - CASSDISGLAGVQSYEQYF TGTGCCAGCAGCGACATATCGGGACTAGCGGGTGTGCAATCCTACGAGCAGTACTTC
TRBJ1-1 TRBV18 - 14 - CASSPFRVNTEAFF TGTGCCAGCTCACCTTTCCGGGTGAACACTGAAGCTTTCTTT
TRBJ2-5 TRBV4-3 - 15 - CASSRQGPPGGTQYF TGCGCCAGCAGCCGCCAGGGGCCGCCTGGGGGGACCCAGTACTTC
TRBJ2-3 TRBV7-2 TRBD2 15 - CASSFSGGAMATQYF TGTGCCAGCAGCTTCAGCGGGGGGGCCATGGCTACGCAGTATTTT
TRBJ2-3 TRBV6-6 - 15 - CASSSTGSGGYTQYF TGTGCCAGCAGTTCGACCGGGAGCGGAGGGTATACGCAGTATTTT
TRBJ2-7 TRBV13 TRBD1 20 few CASSFRDSQISYQICYEQYF TGTGCCAGCAGCTTTAGGGACAGCCAGATTAGTTATCAGATTTGCTACGAGCAGTACTTC
TRBJ2-7 TRBV5-1 - 13 - CASSLVHDYEQYF TGCGCCAGCAGCTTGGTGCATGACTACGAGCAGTACTTC
TRBJ2-5 TRBV5-1 TRBD1 15 - CASSPQQGPQETQYF TGCGCCAGCAGCCCCCAACAGGGGCCCCAAGAGACCCAGTACTTC
TRBJ2-7 TRBV11-3 - 14 - CASSFGREGYEQYF TGTGCCAGCAGCTTTGGGCGGGAAGGATACGAGCAGTACTTC
TRBJ2-5 TRBV2 - 15 - CASRAGTPEGGTQYF TGTGCCAGCAGGGCAGGGACTCCCGAGGGTGGGACCCAGTACTTC
TRBJ2-7 TRBV27 TRBD2 15 - CASSLLAASSYEQYF TGTGCCAGCAGTTTGCTAGCGGCTAGCTCCTACGAGCAGTACTTC
TRBJ2-7 TRBV5-1 - 15 - CASSLAAGPYYEQYF TGCGCCAGCAGCTTGGCGGCAGGGCCTTACTACGAGCAGTACTTC
TRBJ1-5 TRBV7-3 TRBD1 14 few CASSPGGRNQPQHF TGTGCCAGCAGCCCAGGGGGGAGGAATCAGCCCCAGCATTTT
TRBJ2-7 TRBV19 TRBD2 15 - CASSLGGTYSYEQYF TGTGCCAGTAGCCTGGGGGGGACCTACTCCTACGAGCAGTACTTC
TRBJ1-2 TRBV30 - 14 - CAWSLHRMGYGYTF TGTGCCTGGAGTTTACACCGGATGGGGTATGGCTACACCTTC
TRBJ2-1 TRBV5-1 TRBD2 15 - CASSLDSGGYNEQFF TGCGCCAGCAGCTTGGATAGCGGGGGTTACAATGAGCAGTTCTTC
TRBJ2-3 TRBV3-1/TRBV3-2 - 15 - CASSQAGTYTDTQYF TGTGCCAGCAGCCAAGCCGGGACATACACAGATACGCAGTATTTT
TRBJ1-2 TRBV5-8 TRBD1 16 - CASSSGQGRANYGYTF TGTGCCAGCAGCTCGGGACAGGGCCGAGCTAACTATGGCTACACCTTC
TRBJ2-1 TRBV15 - 13 once CATSRDLERIRVF TGTGCCACCAGCAGAGATCTTGAGCGGATTCGGGTCTTC
TRBJ2-7 TRBV19 - 15 - CASSLGGPPPYEQYF TGTGCCAGTAGCCTCGGGGGCCCCCCGCCTTACGAGCAGTACTTC
TRBJ2-5 TRBV29-1 - 14 - CSVVPGRNQETQYF TGCAGCGTTGTCCCGGGACGGAACCAAGAGACCCAGTACTTC
TRBJ2-3 TRBV29-1 - 14 - CSVLSGSSTDTQYF TGCAGCGTGCTTAGCGGATCTAGCACAGATACGCAGTATTTT
TRBJ2-7 TRBV5-1 TRBD1 14 - CASSSGQGAYEQYF TGCGCCAGCTCTTCGGGACAGGGGGCCTACGAGCAGTACTTC
TRBJ1-2 TRBV30 TRBD1 15 few CAWVARDRALRGYTF TGTGCCTGGGTTGCCCGGGACAGGGCCCTACGGGGCTACACCTTC
TRBJ1-5 TRBV12-3/TRBV12-4 - 13 - CASSFQPDQPQHF TGTGCCAGCAGTTTCCAGCCCGATCAGCCCCAGCATTTT
TRBJ2-7 TRBV18 - 15 - CASSPDSTSSYEQYF TGTGCCAGCTCACCCGATAGCACCAGCTCCTACGAGCAGTACTTC
TRBJ1-3 TRBV30 - 15 - CAWAITGSSGNTIYF TGTGCCTGGGCTATAACAGGGTCCTCTGGAAACACCATATATTTT
TRBJ2-1 TRBV7-8 TRBD2 16 - CASSLTGTSAYNEQFF TGTGCCAGCAGCTTAACCGGGACTAGCGCGTACAATGAGCAGTTCTTC
TRBJ2-6 TRBV9 - 18 - CASSVAPSAGSGANVLTF TGTGCCAGCAGCGTAGCTCCTAGCGCAGGGTCTGGGGCCAACGTCCTGACTTTC
TRBJ2-5 TRBV2 - 12 - CASSETWGTQYF TGTGCCAGCAGTGAAACCTGGGGGACCCAGTACTTC
TRBJ2-5 TRBV3-1/TRBV3-2 TRBD2 17 - CASSLGATSVLRETQYF TGTGCCAGCTCGCTCGGAGCCACTAGCGTTTTACGAGAGACCCAGTACTTC
TRBJ2-5 TRBV5-1 - 14 few CASSFPEYQETQYF TGCGCCAGCAGCTTCCCCGAGTACCAAGAGACCCAGTACTTC
TRBJ1-1 TRBV11-3 - 15 - CASSLVAGLNTEAFF TGTGCCAGCAGCTTAGTAGCAGGCTTGAACACTGAAGCTTTCTTT
TRBJ2-1 TRBV7-9 - 13 - CASSLSGGNEQFF TGTGCCAGCAGCTTATCAGGGGGGAATGAGCAGTTCTTC
TRBJ1-1 TRBV15 TRBD1 17 - CATSKRGDRGGCTEAFF TGTGCCACCAGCAAAAGAGGGGACAGGGGGGGGTGCACTGAAGCTTTCTTT